Below, 15 T cell receptor beta chains from the same sample are listed, as sequenced in a study of shared clonotypes between healthy human individuals. This table comes from immunoSEQ multiplex PCR, and its TCRdb copy is limited to in-frame clones, with some not included. This table holds fewer than 700,000 clones, around 95% found once. Naive CD8 cells lacked CD45RO and underwent positive selection for CCR7, leaving out terminally differentiated effector memory CD45RA+ cells. The source material was naive CD8+ T cells sorted from blood. The origin of the receptors is a woman in her thirties in good health.

The chain recombines TRBV27 with TRBJ2-3, with 8 nucleotides matching TRBD2. This CDR3 region has 13 residues. Germline CDR1 and CDR2: MNHEY and SMNVEV (reference sequence). Germline trimming cut 6 bases from V and 6 bases from J; bases unmatched to any gene: 5. The CDR3 loop is CASSGTSYDTQYF. DNA for the CDR3: TGTGCCAGCAGCGGGACTAGTTACGATACGCAGTATTTT.

The chain joins TRBV14 to TRBJ2-1; D remains unclear. This CDR3 has 15 residues. The V gene's germline CDR1 is SGHDN and CDR2 FVKESK. V was cut by 4 bases and J by 2 bases, with 12 bases left in between. The CDR3 region is CASSPSEVAYNEQFF. The CDR3, as DNA: TGTGCCAGCAGCCCCTCCGAGGTTGCCTACAATGAGCAGTTCTTC.

The V call is TRBV19, the J call TRBJ1-1; D gene unclear. The CDR3 is 14 amino acids. Germline-derived CDR1 and CDR2 are LNHDA and SQIVND (reference sequence). Trimming cost V 7 bases and J 1 base, with 13 bases left between them. The CDR3 reads CASKMLRTNTEAFF. The CDR3 DNA reads as TGTGCCAGTAAAATGCTACGGACGAACACTGAAGCTTTCTTT.

The chain is built from TRBV28 and TRBJ2-1, with a weak D call TRBD2 (5 bases). The V end was cut by 8 bases, the J end by 2 bases, with 16 bases between. The CDR3 spans 15 residues. Germline V gene sequence: CDR1 MDHEN, CDR2 SYDVKM. CDR3 bases: TGTGCCAGCCACCAAGACGGACTGACCTACAATGAGCAGTTCTTC. Encoded protein: CASHQDGLTYNEQFF.

J is TRBJ2-7 and V is TRBV2; perhaps TRBD2 as D (7 bases). Trimming took off 7 bases at V and 2 bases at J, with 21 bases between the two ends. The CDR3 spans 16 residues. The germline V gene encodes CDR1 SNHLY and CDR2 FYNNEI. CDR3 in DNA: TGTGCCAGCACTCAGGGCGGGGGCAGGGCAACCTACGAGCAGTACTTC. Its protein product is CASTQGGGRATYEQYF.

The chain uses TRBV2 and TRBJ2-7; the match to TRBD1 covers 7 bases. The trim removed 10 bases at V and 1 base at J, leaving 7 bases unmatched. Germline CDR1 and CDR2: SNHLY and FYNNEI. The CDR3 has 13 residues. The CDR3 DNA reads as TGTGCCACCATACCGGGACAGTCCTACGAGCAGTACTTC. Protein sequence: CATIPGQSYEQYF. The whole variable domain, filled in from reference TRBV2 and TRBJ2-7, reads EPEVTQTPSHQVTQMGQEVILRCVPISNHLYFYWYRQILGQKVEFLVSFYNNEISEKSEIFDDQFSVERPDGSNFTLKIRSTKLEDSAMYFCATIPGQSYEQYFGPGTRLTVT.

The V and J genes are TRBV18 and TRBJ1-1; D is ambiguous. The CDR3 length is 12 residues. Germline lookup yields CDR1 KGHSH and CDR2 LQKENI. Between the trimmed V and J ends, which lost 2 bases and 8 bases, there was a span of 9 bases. CDR3 sequence (DNA): TGTGCCAGCTCACCAGCTCTCGTCGAAGCTTTCTTT. Translated, it gives CASSPALVEAFF.

The chain joins TRBV27 to TRBJ2-2; D remains ambiguous. Trimming took 6 bases from V and 5 from J, leaving 4 bases between them. Germline V gene lookup returns CDR1 MNHEY and CDR2 SMNVEV (reference sequence). The CDR3 sequence is 11 residues long. CDR3 region: CASSRTGELFF. CDR3 sequence (DNA): TGTGCCAGCAGCCGTACCGGGGAGCTGTTTTTT.

The chain recombines TRBV19 with TRBJ2-3; 9 positions agree with TRBD2. Germline trimming cut 4 bases from V and 6 bases from J; bases unmatched to any gene: 8. Germline V gene sequence: CDR1 LNHDA, CDR2 SQIVND (reference sequence). The CDR3 sequence is 15 residues long. The CDR3 here is CASSSGRAEKDTQYF. The CDR3, as DNA: TGTGCCAGTAGTAGCGGGAGGGCCGAGAAGGATACGCAGTATTTT.

The chain links TRBV11-2 to TRBJ2-7; D may be TRBD2 (5 bases). This CDR3 is built from 18 residues. Trimming stripped 4 bases from V and 0 bases from J, with 22 bases between. Looked up from germline, CDR1 is SGHAT and CDR2 is FQNNGV. DNA for the CDR3: TGTGCCAGCAGCTCCCCCCTCCGTATAGCGAAAAACTCCTACGAGCAGTACTTC. The encoded protein is CASSSPLRIAKNSYEQYF. Using reference TRBV11-2 and TRBJ2-7 for the parts outside the CDR3, the full variable domain is EAGVAQSPRYKIIEKRQSVAFWCNPISGHATLYWYQQILGQGPKLLIQFQNNGVVDDSQLPKDRFSAERLKGVDSTLKIQPAKLEDSAVYLCASSSPLRIAKNSYEQYFGPGTRLTVT.

The chain recombines TRBV4-2 with TRBJ1-5, with TRBD1 as a possible D gene (5 bases). CDR1 LGHNA and CDR2 YNFKEQ come from the germline V gene. The CDR3 has 14 amino acids. Trimming shortened V by 5 bases and J by 4 bases, and 12 bases separated the two germline ends. This chain's CDR3 is CASSTLEGNQPQHF. The CDR3 region has the DNA TGTGCCAGCAGCACACTCGAGGGGAATCAGCCCCAGCATTTT.

J is TRBJ2-7 and V is TRBV11-2; 9 bases map to TRBD2. The ends lost 6 bases at V and 7 bases at J; junction bases unmatched: 13. Germline lookup yields CDR1 SGHAT and CDR2 FQNNGV. The CDR3 runs 15 residues. This CDR3 is CASRPAGGPWREQYF. CDR3 sequence (DNA): TGTGCCAGCAGACCAGCGGGAGGCCCATGGAGGGAGCAGTACTTC.

The rearrangement uses TRBV9 and TRBJ2-7; 11 bases map to TRBD2. The length of the CDR3 is 15 residues. CDR1 and CDR2 from the germline V gene are SGDLS and YYNGEE. J gave up 6 bases and V 3 bases, and 8 bases lay outside the gene matches. This CDR3 reads CASSADSGTSGEQYF. In DNA, the CDR3 is TGTGCCAGCAGCGCAGACTCCGGGACTAGCGGCGAGCAGTACTTC. The variable domain in full, completed from reference TRBV9 and TRBJ2-7, reads DSGVTQTPKHLITATGQRVTLRCSPRSGDLSVYWYQQSLDQGLQFLIQYYNGEERAKGNILERFSAQQFPDLHSELNLSSLELGDSALYFCASSADSGTSGEQYFGPGTRLTVT.

With respect to this clone: The junction departs from germline at one end; a sequencing error may be responsible. The chain couples TRBV9 to TRBJ2-1, with 10 bases identical to TRBD1. The CDR3 has 16 amino acids. The germline gives CDR1 SGDLS, CDR2 YYNGEE. CDR3 protein: CASSVSGTGAYDEQFF. CDR3 nucleotides: TGTGCCAGCAGCGTATCCGGGACAGGGGCCTACGATGAGCAGTTCTTC.

The chain has TRBV29-1 and TRBJ2-1; D is unclear. V was trimmed by 4 bases and J by 7 bases, leaving 5 bases between them. This CDR3 has 10 residues. Germline V lookup: CDR1 SQVTM, CDR2 ANQGSEA. CDR3 protein: CSVAGNEQFF. DNA of the CDR3: TGCAGCGTTGCCGGGAATGAGCAGTTCTTC.